This T cell receptor beta chain is drawn from a study of T cell responses to AZD1222 COVID-19 vaccine. The V gene's germline CDR1 is GTSNPN and CDR2 SVGIG (reference sequence). The CDR3 loop spans 15 amino acids. V gave up 6 bases and J gave up 6 bases, with 20 bases separating them. General study points: Donor demographics were predominantly white British with a female majority; clonal diversity may be underestimated. Receipt of two AZD1222 doses was followed by a rise in Spike-specific TCR breadth and depth. CD4 TCRs linked to vaccination spanned spike, dominating at 160-218 and 743-854. Nearly half of unique spike-specific TCRs reportedly avoided B.1.351 and B.1.1.7 mutated regions.

Measured with immunoSEQ multiplex PCR; TCRdb has only the in-frame clones, and not every one. Of 95,000 to 100,000 clones listed, about four fifths were seen once; the top ten hold over 12%. The sample holds a few counts of this clone. Its specificity is unknown. V usage is TRBV30 and J usage is TRBJ2-2; the D gene is possibly TRBD2 (6 bases). Material: peripheral blood, obtained 28 days after the second AZD1222 dose. This clonotype was sampled from an adult who received the AZD1222 COVID-19 vaccine. CDR3 coding DNA: TGTGCCTGCCCCGACTTGCGGGGTTTGCCCGGGGAGCTGTTTTTT. This gives the protein CACPDLRGLPGELFF. Supplemented by reference TRBV30 and TRBJ2-2, the full variable domain reads SQTIHQWPATLVQPVGSPLSLECTVEGTSNPNLYWYRQAAGRGLQLLFYSVGIGQISSEVPQNLSASRPQDRQFILSSKKLLLSDSGFYLCACPDLRGLPGELFFGEGSRLTVL.